A selection of T cell receptor beta chains follows, all from one sample in a study of blood T cell repertoires in COVID-19. Produced via immunoSEQ multiplex PCR; TCRdb's table is partial and in-frame only. Of 200,000 to 300,000 clones listed, roughly 88% were seen once; the top ten hold 2% to 2.5%. The sequencing input was PBMCs or T cells enriched from blood (not recorded which). These receptors were taken from a woman aged 35 to 49 with acute COVID-19. Both conserved end residues are trimmed from each CDR3. Fields, in order: V gene, CDR3 protein.

v_call: TRBV6-2/TRBV6-3; cdr3_aa: ASSWGNTGEAF
v_call: TRBV5-1; cdr3_aa: ASSVEGVYEQY
v_call: TRBV19; cdr3_aa: ASSTLAGGQETQY
v_call: TRBV5-4; cdr3_aa: ASSSPGTSGSKEQF
v_call: TRBV5-1; cdr3_aa: ASSGAGNPYEQY
v_call: TRBV6-5; cdr3_aa: ASSLDPARINEQF
v_call: TRBV11-3; cdr3_aa: ASSPTTADTDTQY
v_call: TRBV27; cdr3_aa: ASSTGLAGTTGNEQF
v_call: TRBV7-2; cdr3_aa: ASSLVDRRYNEQF
v_call: TRBV11-2; cdr3_aa: ASSYTGDRSSNQPQH
v_call: TRBV19; cdr3_aa: ASSIPDRGNYQPQH
v_call: TRBV19; cdr3_aa: ASRRTGNTDTQY
v_call: TRBV19; cdr3_aa: ASSPDRGYYNEQF
v_call: TRBV3-1/TRBV3-2; cdr3_aa: ASSQRQGASGYT
v_call: TRBV4-2; cdr3_aa: ASSQDSGTGSEQY
v_call: TRBV7-2; cdr3_aa: ASSLGTGVDTQY
v_call: TRBV14; cdr3_aa: ASSSQGSYNSPLH
v_call: TRBV5-1; cdr3_aa: ASSLSHSSTDTQY
v_call: TRBV18; cdr3_aa: ASSPTTGGHGYT
v_call: TRBV11-2; cdr3_aa: ASILSGGALETQY
v_call: TRBV29-1; cdr3_aa: SVRGRRLNTEAF
v_call: TRBV6-1; cdr3_aa: ASSDNPSKSGPQH
v_call: TRBV5-4; cdr3_aa: ASSRDRSNQPQH
v_call: TRBV13; cdr3_aa: ASSAIRDRVSGELF
v_call: TRBV19; cdr3_aa: ASRINQGTVEKLF
v_call: TRBV24-1; cdr3_aa: ATSDRPGTGLNTGELF
v_call: TRBV6-5; cdr3_aa: ASSLLAGGRNEQF
v_call: TRBV11-2; cdr3_aa: ASSLLRSLNIQY
v_call: TRBV3-1/TRBV3-2; cdr3_aa: ASSQERSTLSSYEQY
v_call: TRBV7-9; cdr3_aa: ASSLRGKETQY
v_call: TRBV5-1; cdr3_aa: ASSLGPGQNNEQF
v_call: TRBV3-1/TRBV3-2; cdr3_aa: ASSQIEKLF
v_call: TRBV29-1; cdr3_aa: SADNRQETQY
v_call: TRBV5-1; cdr3_aa: ASSSQGSNSPLH
v_call: TRBV11-2; cdr3_aa: ASSSSGQGYKDTQY
v_call: TRBV27; cdr3_aa: ASSLVGQGYGYT
v_call: TRBV5-1; cdr3_aa: ASSSSWGTGTPYEQY
v_call: TRBV19; cdr3_aa: ASSHDRGLQPQH
v_call: TRBV6-6; cdr3_aa: ASSRSQGTNSPLH
v_call: TRBV12-3/TRBV12-4; cdr3_aa: ASKQGNYGYT
v_call: TRBV30; cdr3_aa: AWSVGGGPLEQY
v_call: TRBV5-5; cdr3_aa: ASSQGPNTGELF
v_call: TRBV19; cdr3_aa: ASISGMPNTEAF
v_call: TRBV27; cdr3_aa: ASTPLGLAVLNEQF
v_call: TRBV5-5; cdr3_aa: ASYTVVTSYNEQF
v_call: TRBV23-1; cdr3_aa: ASSQPLGQCEQPQH
v_call: TRBV9; cdr3_aa: ASSSGLAGGYEQF
v_call: TRBV6-5; cdr3_aa: ASSYSEQGNSPLH
v_call: TRBV12-5; cdr3_aa: ASGLVKGGGRVIQY